Listed below are T cell receptor beta chains from one sample, sequenced in a study of T cells in tuberculosis. Clones were read by immunoSEQ multiplex PCR, and TCRdb kept only the in-frame ones, dropping some. The table includes tens of thousands of clones, over 75% detected once. This sample comprised PBMCs, obtained at tuberculosis diagnosis. The source is an adult with tuberculosis. Each CDR3 is given with its conserved first and last residue. The D gene is left open where the match is weak. The size field is filled for only some rows; it gives once, few, many or a size class.

J: TRBJ2-7
size: -
D: -
V: TRBV5-8
DNA: TGTGCCAGCAAATTTACAGGGCTAGACGAGCAGTACTTC
CDR3: CASKFTGLDEQYF

J: TRBJ1-3
size: once
D: TRBD1
V: TRBV14
DNA: TGTGCCAGCAGCCTACCTCGGACAGGGTATTTAAACACCATATATTTT
CDR3: CASSLPRTGYLNTIYF

J: TRBJ1-2
size: -
D: -
V: TRBV11-2
DNA: TGTGCCAGCAGCCCTGGGAGGGGCGACTATGGCTACACCTTC
CDR3: CASSPGRGDYGYTF

J: TRBJ2-2
size: -
D: -
V: TRBV28
DNA: TGTGCCAGCAGTTTACCATCAGGGCACACCGGGGAGCTGTTTTTT
CDR3: CASSLPSGHTGELFF

J: TRBJ2-7
size: -
D: -
V: TRBV9
DNA: TGTGCCAGCAGCGCAGGGGACAAAAAAAACGAGCAGTACTTC
CDR3: CASSAGDKKNEQYF

J: TRBJ1-3
size: -
D: -
V: TRBV9
DNA: TGTGCCAGCAGCGTAGGGGGAGGGTCTGGAAACACCATATATTTT
CDR3: CASSVGGGSGNTIYF

J: TRBJ2-5
size: -
D: TRBD1
V: TRBV7-9
DNA: TGTGCCAGCAGCTTAGGGGGACAGGGTCAGCAAGAGACCCAGTACTTC
CDR3: CASSLGGQGQQETQYF

J: TRBJ1-5
size: -
D: -
V: TRBV5-8
DNA: TGTGCCAGCAGCCCCACAGGGAGCAATCAGCCCCAGCATTTT
CDR3: CASSPTGSNQPQHF

J: TRBJ1-6
size: -
D: -
V: TRBV9
DNA: TGTGCCAGCAGCGTAGATCGGGGGTATAATTCACCCCTCCACTTT
CDR3: CASSVDRGYNSPLHF

J: TRBJ2-2
size: -
D: TRBD1
V: TRBV9
DNA: TGTGCCAGCAGCACCCCAGGGGGCTGGGAGCTGTTTTTT
CDR3: CASSTPGGWELFF

J: TRBJ1-1
size: -
D: TRBD1
V: TRBV6-5
DNA: TGTGCCAGCAGTTACGGGGGACAGGGGGCTTTCTTT
CDR3: CASSYGGQGAFF

J: TRBJ1-1
size: -
D: TRBD1
V: TRBV15
DNA: TGTGCCACCAGCAGAGACAGGGGGCTGGGAGAAGCTTTCTTT
CDR3: CATSRDRGLGEAFF

J: TRBJ2-2
size: -
D: TRBD1
V: TRBV29-1
DNA: TGCAGCACCAAAGGGGGCGCGGACACCGGGGAGCTGTTTTTT
CDR3: CSTKGGADTGELFF

J: TRBJ2-1
size: -
D: TRBD2
V: TRBV28
DNA: TGTGCCAGCAGGGGACTAGCGGGAGAGGTGAATGAGCAGTTCTTC
CDR3: CASRGLAGEVNEQFF

J: TRBJ1-1
size: -
D: -
V: TRBV9
DNA: TGTGCCAGCAGCACCGCACCAGGGGATTATAACACTGAAGCTTTCTTT
CDR3: CASSTAPGDYNTEAFF

J: TRBJ1-1
size: -
D: -
V: TRBV9
DNA: TGTGCCAGCAGCGCTCGACAGATATTGAACACTGAAGCTTTCTTT
CDR3: CASSARQILNTEAFF

J: TRBJ1-4
size: -
D: TRBD1
V: TRBV5-8
DNA: TGTGCCAGCAGCTTGGATGGGACAGGGGGTGAAAAACTGTTTTTT
CDR3: CASSLDGTGGEKLFF

J: TRBJ1-5
size: -
D: TRBD1
V: TRBV5-6
DNA: TGTGCCAGCAGCTCGAAAAGACAGGGCCAACGAATTAGCAATCAGCCCCAGCATTTT
CDR3: CASSSKRQGQRISNQPQHF

J: TRBJ2-1
size: -
D: TRBD1
V: TRBV19
DNA: TGTGCCAGTAGTATGGAAAGGGGGCTCTACAATGAGCAGTTCTTC
CDR3: CASSMERGLYNEQFF

J: TRBJ2-7
size: -
D: TRBD2
V: TRBV28
DNA: TGTGCCAGCAGTTCGCTGGGGACTAGCGGGTCCTCCTACGAGCAGTACTTC
CDR3: CASSSLGTSGSSYEQYF

J: TRBJ2-1
size: -
D: -
V: TRBV9
DNA: TGTGCCAGCAGCGCGGGGAACTCCTACAATGAGCAGTTCTTC
CDR3: CASSAGNSYNEQFF

J: TRBJ2-1
size: -
D: TRBD1
V: TRBV4-1
DNA: TGCGCCAGCAGCCAATTCGACAGGGACTACAATGAGCAGTTCTTC
CDR3: CASSQFDRDYNEQFF

J: TRBJ1-2
size: once
D: -
V: TRBV5-6
DNA: TGTGCCAGCAGCCTTTACAGGGCCCCCTGGTATGGCTACACCTTC
CDR3: CASSLYRAPWYGYTF

J: TRBJ2-7
size: -
D: TRBD2
V: TRBV19
DNA: TGTGCCAGTACCCGCGGGAGCGGAGAGCAGTACTTC
CDR3: CASTRGSGEQYF

J: TRBJ1-2
size: -
D: -
V: TRBV7-9
DNA: TGTGCCAGCAGCTTAAGACCGATGGCGGGATATGGCTACACCTTC
CDR3: CASSLRPMAGYGYTF

J: TRBJ2-7
size: -
D: TRBD2
V: TRBV15
DNA: TGTGCCACCACCCCAAGAGCGGGAGATGGCTACGAGCAGTACTTC
CDR3: CATTPRAGDGYEQYF

J: TRBJ1-2
size: -
D: TRBD1
V: TRBV30
DNA: TGTGCCGGGAAGCGGCAGGGGGCGGAAGGCTACACCTTC
CDR3: CAGKRQGAEGYTF

J: TRBJ1-3
size: -
D: -
V: TRBV7-9
DNA: TGTGCCAGCAGCGCGGGTTGGGATTCTGGAAACACCATATATTTT
CDR3: CASSAGWDSGNTIYF

J: TRBJ2-1
size: few
D: -
V: TRBV4-3
DNA: TGCGCCAGCAGCCAGACACAGGCAAGCTCCTACAATGAGCAGTTCTTC
CDR3: CASSQTQASSYNEQFF

J: TRBJ2-3
size: -
D: TRBD2
V: TRBV11-2
DNA: TGTGCCAGCAGCAAAAGCGGGATAGACACAGATACGCAGTATTTT
CDR3: CASSKSGIDTDTQYF

J: TRBJ1-2
size: -
D: -
V: TRBV6-5
DNA: TGTGCCAGCAGTTATAATAATAACTATGGCTACACCTTC
CDR3: CASSYNNNYGYTF

J: TRBJ2-7
size: -
D: TRBD1
V: TRBV9
DNA: TGTGCCAGCATGGGAGGACAGGGCGACGAGCAGTACTTC
CDR3: CASMGGQGDEQYF

J: TRBJ2-1
size: -
D: TRBD2
V: TRBV4-1
DNA: TGCGCCAGCAGCCGCCGGAGCGGGAGCTCCTACAATGAGCAGTTCTTC
CDR3: CASSRRSGSSYNEQFF

J: TRBJ1-5
size: -
D: -
V: TRBV18
DNA: TGTGCCAGCTCCACAGGGTATTTGGATCAGCCCCAGCATTTT
CDR3: CASSTGYLDQPQHF

J: TRBJ2-6
size: -
D: TRBD2
V: TRBV6-1
DNA: TGTGCCATCCGGGGGGGGAACTCTGGGGCCAACGTCCTGACTTTC
CDR3: CAIRGGNSGANVLTF

J: TRBJ2-1
size: -
D: TRBD2
V: TRBV10-2
DNA: TGCGCCAGCAGCTTAGCGGGGGGTTACAATGAGCAGTTCTTC
CDR3: CASSLAGGYNEQFF

J: TRBJ1-4
size: -
D: -
V: TRBV2
DNA: TGTGCCAGCAGTGCGGGAGCTGCTAATGAAAAACTGTTTTTT
CDR3: CASSAGAANEKLFF

J: TRBJ1-1
size: few
D: -
V: TRBV9
DNA: TGTGCCAGCAGCCCTCAGGGTCAGTCCACTGAAGCTTTCTTT
CDR3: CASSPQGQSTEAFF

J: TRBJ2-1
size: -
D: TRBD2
V: TRBV5-1
DNA: TGCGCCAGCAGCCCGCTCAGCGGGAGCTCGTACAATGAGCAGTTCTTC
CDR3: CASSPLSGSSYNEQFF

J: TRBJ2-7
size: once
D: TRBD1
V: TRBV6-5
DNA: TGTGCCAGCAGTTACTCCTCCGGGACAGGCTCCTACGAGCAGTACTTC
CDR3: CASSYSSGTGSYEQYF

J: TRBJ1-5
size: -
D: -
V: TRBV30
DNA: TGTGCCTGGAGTGTAAGACGGGATGATCAGCCCCAGCATTTT
CDR3: CAWSVRRDDQPQHF

J: TRBJ1-2
size: few
D: -
V: TRBV7-2
DNA: TGTGCCAGCAGCTCGACTGCGTATGGCTACACCTTC
CDR3: CASSSTAYGYTF

J: TRBJ1-5
size: -
D: TRBD1
V: TRBV18
DNA: TGTGCCAGCTCCCAGGGAAGGGGGCTTCAGCCCCAGCATTTT
CDR3: CASSQGRGLQPQHF

J: TRBJ1-5
size: -
D: -
V: TRBV5-5
DNA: TGTGCCAGCAGCCTAGAGAGGCAGCCCCAGCATTTT
CDR3: CASSLERQPQHF

J: TRBJ2-2
size: -
D: TRBD2
V: TRBV27
DNA: TGTGCCAGCAGTGGGACTCGGGGGGGGCGCACCGGGGAGCTGTTTTTT
CDR3: CASSGTRGGRTGELFF

J: TRBJ2-1
size: -
D: TRBD2
V: TRBV29-1
DNA: TGCAGCGTTGACCTAGCGGGAGATCCTGAGCAGTTCTTC
CDR3: CSVDLAGDPEQFF

J: TRBJ2-7
size: -
D: -
V: TRBV7-2
DNA: TGTGCCAGCAGCTTAGGGCCGAGACGGGGTGGGAACGAGCAGTACTTC
CDR3: CASSLGPRRGGNEQYF

J: TRBJ1-4
size: -
D: -
V: TRBV7-7
DNA: TGTGCCAGTCGAGTTGGGGCCTCCGAAAAACTGTTTTTT
CDR3: CASRVGASEKLFF

J: TRBJ2-1
size: -
D: TRBD2
V: TRBV10-1
DNA: TGCGCCAGCAGTCCCAGCGGGGGGCTCAATGAGCAGTTCTTC
CDR3: CASSPSGGLNEQFF